This T cell receptor (beta chain) was obtained from a study of identical twins. General study points: Fewer insertions were carried by abundant cord blood beta clonotypes, but none was seen in memory repertoires. Partial confounding of zero-insertion analyses by invariant MAIT and iNKT cells was possible.

Concerning this clonotype itself: Its antigen is currently unknown. Since a much larger clone is just one base distant, this may be a read error.

Germline CDR1 reads SGDLS; CDR2 reads YYNGEE. The CDR3 sequence is 13 residues long. Template switching added a universal primer binding site, and final cDNA carried unique molecular identifiers. MiXCR, applied by TCRdb to the 5' RACE reads, yields one record per CDR3 protein. The sample comprises 300,000 to 400,000 distinct CDR3 sequences, approximately 10% of which are singletons, and over 7% rests with the top ten. This TCR was sampled from a woman aged 45 to 65 in good health. The chain combines TRBV9 with TRBJ2-5; the D gene is possibly TRBD2 (6 bases). The specimen sequenced was naive T cells sorted from blood. The CDR3 nucleotides read TGTGCCAGCAGCGTAGTGTGGGAGGAGACCCAGTGCTTC. As protein: CASSVVWEETQCF.